Below, 31 T cell receptor beta chains from the same sample are listed, as sequenced in a study of CD8 T cells in ankylosing spondylitis. TCRdb re-analysed the 5' RACE reads in MiXCR, keeping a single row per CDR3 protein. The repertoire holds 250,000 to 300,000 distinct CDR3 sequences, with about 20% as singletons. Sequencing was done on a sample of blood, either unsorted or a sorted T cell fraction (not recorded which). Receptor source: a male donor with ankylosing spondylitis or in good health (not recorded which).

There are many counts of this clonotype. The chain employs TRBV5-1 and TRBJ2-2; D is unresolved. V was clipped by 4 bases and J by 4 bases, with 14 bases between them. This CDR3 has 15 residues. Germline V gives CDR1 SGHRS, CDR2 YFSETQ. The CDR3 sequence is CASSMDGSLTGELFF. The CDR3 DNA follows: TGCGCCAGCAGCATGGACGGTTCTCTCACCGGGGAGCTGTTTTTT.

This clonotype has at least ten counts. This chain connects TRBV20-1 to TRBJ2-4; TRBD2 aligns across 11 bases. Trimming took 3 bases from V and 8 from J; bases not matched to a gene: 6. Germline V gives CDR1 DFQATT, CDR2 SNEGSKA (reference sequence). The CDR3 sequence is 14 residues long. The CDR3, as DNA: TGCAGTGCTAGCCGGACTAGCGGGTCTGACATTCAGTACTTC. It specifies CSASRTSGSDIQYF.

The DNA for the CDR3 is TGCAGCGTTGCAGGAGCTATTGATACGCAGTATTTT. Translated, it gives CSVAGAIDTQYF. This chain joins TRBV29-1 and TRBJ2-3; D gene unclear. Germline CDR1 and CDR2: SQVTM and ANQGSEA. This CDR3 is built from 12 residues. The V end lost 4 bases, the J end lost 6 bases, and 11 bases lay between the germline ends.

This clonotype came up once. The rearrangement links TRBV11-2 to TRBJ2-7; D ambiguous. Trimming cost V 1 base and J 7 bases, with 11 bases left between them. The CDR3 spans 13 residues. The V gene's germline CDR1 is SGHAT and CDR2 FQNNGV. The CDR3 DNA reads TGTGCCAGCAGCTTAGGGACGGTTGGGGAGCAGTACGTC. Protein product: CASSLGTVGEQYV.

This clonotype has at least ten counts. The chain carries TRBV20-1 and TRBJ2-1, with D perhaps matching TRBD1 (5 bases). The ends were cut back, 1 base at V and 9 bases at J, with 16 bases in the middle. The length of the CDR3 is 14 residues. The V gene's germline CDR1 is DFQATT and CDR2 SNEGSKA (reference sequence). Here the CDR3 reads CSARAPTGYGEQFF. As DNA, the CDR3 is TGCAGTGCTAGAGCCCCCACAGGATACGGTGAGCAGTTCTTC.

This clonotype was observed a few times. The J gene is TRBJ2-7, the V gene TRBV6-2 or TRBV6-3; D not resolved. Deletions cut 4 bases from V and 4 bases from J, with 17 bases between. The CDR3 is 15 residues long. Germline loops: CDR1 MNHEY, CDR2 SVGEGT. CDR3 DNA sequence: TGTGCCAGCAGTTTAGGATCGGCCGGAGATTACGAGCAGTACGTC. Its protein is CASSLGSAGDYEQYV.

V usage is TRBV2 and J usage is TRBJ1-3, with 8 bases fitting TRBD1. CDR3 length equals 15 residues. The J segment lost 6 bases and the V segment lost 3 bases, leaving 7 bases of the junction unmatched. Germline CDR1 is SNHLY and CDR2 is FYNNEI. This CDR3 reads CASSDETGATNTIYF. DNA of the CDR3: TGTGCCAGCAGTGATGAGACAGGGGCTACAAACACCATATATTTT.

This clonotype has just a few counts. The chain combines TRBV9 with TRBJ2-1; 8 bases line up with TRBD1. This CDR3 has 15 residues. Per the germline V gene, CDR1 is SGDLS and CDR2 is YYNGEE. V dropped 4 bases and J dropped 4; count of bases not matched to a gene: 7. The CDR3 spells CASSPRDRSYNEQFF. CDR3 in DNA: TGTGCCAGCAGCCCCCGGGACAGGAGTTACAATGAGCAGTTCTTC.

As DNA, the CDR3 is TGTGCCAGCAGTTTGCTTAACACAGATACGCAGTATTTT. Translating it yields CASSLLNTDTQYF. This rearrangement joins TRBV12-3 or TRBV12-4 to TRBJ2-3; D uncertain. V dropped 3 bases and J dropped 2 bases, with 6 bases sitting between them. This CDR3 has 13 residues.

The CDR3 reads CASSLNPKETQYF. Here the CDR3 DNA reads TGTGCCAGCAGCTTGAACCCCAAAGAGACCCAGTACTTC. The rearrangement joins TRBV11-2 to TRBJ2-5; D unresolved. The germline V and J ends were trimmed by 3 bases and 3 bases, with 8 bases remaining between them. The germline CDR1 and CDR2 sequences are SGHAT and FQNNGV. The CDR3 is made up of 13 amino acids.

The chain employs TRBV5-5 and TRBJ2-7; a possible D gene is TRBD2 (6 bases). Trimming left V 4 bases short and J 0 bases short, with 17 bases between. Germline lookup yields CDR1 SGHKS and CDR2 YYEKEE (reference sequence). The CDR3 spans 16 residues. The CDR3 here is CASSRDGGGSSYEQYV. The DNA for the CDR3 is TGTGCCAGCAGCCGAGACGGCGGAGGGAGCTCCTACGAGCAGTACGTC.

The chain has TRBV29-1 and TRBJ2-1; 10 bases map to TRBD1. V lost 7 bases, J lost 8 bases, and 8 bases stayed unmatched. Germline loops: CDR1 SQVTM, CDR2 ANQGSEA. The CDR3 sequence is 13 residues long. The CDR3 DNA reads TGCAGCGGTCGACAGGGGGCAGGGTATGAGCAGTTCTTC. Its protein is CSGRQGAGYEQFF.

The sample holds many counts of this clonotype. The rearrangement joins TRBV5-1 to TRBJ2-3, with D maybe TRBD2 (6 bases). Trimming pared 4 bases from V and 14 bases from J, leaving 20 bases between. This CDR3 is built from 13 residues. Per germline, CDR1 SGHRS and CDR2 YFSETQ. DNA of the CDR3: TGCGCCAGCAGCCTTACCCAGGAGGGGCTTTGGTATTTT. This encodes CASSLTQEGLWYF. Together with reference TRBV5-1 and TRBJ2-3, the CDR3 gives the full variable domain: KAGVTQTPRYLIKTRGQQVTLSCSPISGHRSVSWYQQTPGQGLQFLFEYFSETQRNKGNFPGRFSGRQFSNSRSEMNVSTLELGDSALYLCASSLTQEGLWYFGPGTRLTVL.

This chain joins TRBV19 and TRBJ1-5, with 8 nucleotides matching TRBD1. The germline CDR1 and CDR2 sequences are LNHDA and SQIVND (reference sequence). Trimming at V came to 6 bases and at J to 6 bases, leaving 7 bases not matched to a gene. CDR3 length: 14 residues. The CDR3 spells CASRFSTGAQPQHF. As DNA, the CDR3 is TGTGCCAGTAGATTCTCGACAGGGGCTCAGCCCCAGCATTTT.

The genes are TRBV29-1 and TRBJ2-5, with a weak D call TRBD2 (6 bases). Trimming took off 5 bases at V and 14 bases at J, with 27 bases between the two ends. The CDR3 is made up of 14 amino acids. In germline, CDR1 is SQVTM, CDR2 ANQGSEA. The CDR3, as DNA: TGCAGCGTTCGTCCTGTTGGAGGGTTTATGGGATTTTACTTC. Its translation is CSVRPVGGFMGFYF. The full variable domain, completed using reference TRBV29-1 and TRBJ2-5, is SAVISQKPSRDICQRGTSLTIQCQVDSQVTMMFWYRQQPGQSLTLIATANQGSEATYESGFVIDKFPISRPNLTFSTLTVSNMSPEDSSIYLCSVRPVGGFMGFYFGPGTRLLVL.

V is TRBV21-1 and J is TRBJ1-3. TRBV21-1 is a pseudogene locus. The CDR3 contains 15 residues. CDR3 coding DNA: TGTGCCAGCAGCCCCGTCCAGATATCAAGCAACACCATATATTTT. Residues: CASSPVQISSNTIYF.

This clonotype was counted a few times. The CDR3 nucleotides read TGTGCCAGCAGTCAATTCCCTGGCACAGATACGCAGTATTTT. It translates to CASSQFPGTDTQYF. The V call is TRBV5-4, the J call TRBJ2-3; D is ambiguous. The CDR3 consists of 14 residues. Trimming pared 5 bases from V and 1 base from J, leaving 11 bases between. The germline gives CDR1 SGHNT, CDR2 YYREEE (reference sequence). The full variable domain, its missing parts supplied by reference TRBV5-4 and TRBJ2-3, is ETGVTQSPTHLIKTRGQQVTLRCSSQSGHNTVSWYQQALGQGPQFIFQYYREEENGRGNFPPRFSGLQFPNYSSELNVNALELDDSALYLCASSQFPGTDTQYFGPGTRLTVL.

The chain uses TRBV6-1 and TRBJ2-7; no firm D call. Germline V gene sequence: CDR1 MNHNS, CDR2 SASEGT. Trimming cost V 0 bases and J 6 bases, with 9 bases left between them. The CDR3 loop spans 13 amino acids. The CDR3 sequence is CASSEALSREQYV. The CDR3 region has the DNA TGTGCCAGCAGTGAAGCGCTCTCCCGCGAGCAGTACGTC.

The V gene is TRBV6-6, the J gene TRBJ1-5; D is possibly TRBD1 (5 bases). This CDR3 region has 13 residues. CDR1 and CDR2 from the germline V gene are MNHNY and SVGAGI (reference sequence). V lost 8 bases and J 3 bases, leaving 11 bases between the germline ends. The DNA for the CDR3 is TGTGCCAGCGGATTGGGGGACAATCAGCCCCAGCATTTT. This sequence encodes CASGLGDNQPQHF.

The V and J genes are TRBV12-3 or TRBV12-4 and TRBJ1-5; no reliable D call. The CDR3 covers 15 residues. Trimming cost V 3 bases and J 6 bases, with 15 bases left between them. The CDR3, as DNA: TGTGCCAGCAGTTTGGGCAGTAGCAGCGCTCAGCCCCAGCATTTT. This encodes CASSLGSSSAQPQHF.

This clonotype was seen more than once but under ten times. The chain is built from TRBV10-3 and TRBJ2-2, with 7 bases that match TRBD1. The CDR3 loop spans 15 amino acids. Losses at the gene ends were 7 bases for V and 3 bases for J; bases not matched to a gene: 8. Germline V gene data show CDR1 as ENHRY and CDR2 as SYGVKD. DNA of the CDR3: TGTGCCATCAACAGGGACAGCCGCTACACCGGGGAGCTGTTTTTT. As protein: CAINRDSRYTGELFF.

The chain is built from TRBV20-1 and TRBJ2-1; 7 bases match TRBD2. The CDR3 sequence is 14 residues long. CDR1 and CDR2 from the germline V gene are DFQATT and SNEGSKA (reference sequence). J lost 4 bases, V lost 3 bases, and 6 bases had no gene match. The CDR3 loop is CSASRDYSYNEQFF. The CDR3 bases are TGCAGTGCTAGTCGGGACTATTCGTACAATGAGCAGTTCTTC.

This chain connects TRBV7-9 to TRBJ1-5; no firm D call. This CDR3 comprises 15 residues. The V end was cut by 1 base, the J end by 4 bases, with 11 bases between. The V gene's germline CDR1 is SEHNR and CDR2 FQNEAQ (reference sequence). CDR3 DNA: TGTGCCAGCAGCTTAGAAGGAGGGATGAATCAGCCCCAGCATTTT. Its protein product is CASSLEGGMNQPQHF.

The sample holds a few counts of this clonotype. The chain couples TRBV29-1 to TRBJ1-5; D call uncertain. This CDR3 region has 13 residues. From germline, CDR1 is SQVTM and CDR2 ANQGSEA. V shed 1 base and J shed 7 bases, with 11 bases lying between them. The CDR3 nucleotides are TGCAGCGTTGAAGCGGGGAACGGCCAGCCCCAGCATTTT. Its translation is CSVEAGNGQPQHF.

This clonotype was seen a handful of times. This chain connects TRBV10-3 to TRBJ2-3; a weak D match, TRBD2 (5 bases). Germline V gene data show CDR1 as ENHRY and CDR2 as SYGVKD. The ends were cut back, 7 bases at V and 5 bases at J, with 13 bases in the middle. The CDR3 length is 13 residues. CDR3 DNA sequence: TGTGCCATCAACCCAACTAGGCAAGATACGCAGTATTTT. Protein sequence: CAINPTRQDTQYF.

This clonotype was counted between two and nine times. The chain combines TRBV12-3 or TRBV12-4 with TRBJ2-2; TRBD2 matches at 15 bases. The CDR3 spans 15 residues. Trimming took 7 bases from V and 6 from J; bases not matched to a gene: 3. CDR3 region: CASIGLAGGPGELFF. DNA for the CDR3: TGTGCCAGCATCGGACTAGCGGGGGGGCCCGGGGAGCTGTTTTTT.

This clonotype was observed a handful of times. The chain employs TRBV20-1 and TRBJ2-7, with D perhaps being TRBD1 or TRBD2 (5 bases each). Germline V lookup: CDR1 DFQATT, CDR2 SNEGSKA (reference sequence). V was clipped by 3 bases and J by 2 bases, with 17 bases between them. The CDR3 sequence is 15 residues long. CDR3 sequence reads: CSARKGTIETYEQYV. In DNA form, the CDR3 reads TGCAGTGCTAGGAAGGGGACGATCGAGACCTACGAGCAGTACGTC.

This clonotype was detected ten times or more. This rearrangement joins TRBV29-1 to TRBJ2-3; 10 bases align to TRBD2. V shed 4 bases and J 2 bases; nucleotides not matched to a gene: 9. Germline CDR1 SQVTM, CDR2 ANQGSEA. This CDR3 region has 16 residues. The CDR3 nucleotides are TGCAGCGTTGGGACCCTAGCGGGAGACAACACAGATACGCAGTATTTT. It specifies CSVGTLAGDNTDTQYF.

In this sample, this clonotype turned up a few times. The chain uses TRBV18 and TRBJ2-3, with D maybe TRBD2 (6 bases). Germline assignment: CDR1 KGHSH and CDR2 LQKENI. Deletions cut 0 bases from V and 3 bases from J, with 13 bases between. The CDR3 spans 16 residues. CDR3: CASSPPNAGGTDTQYF. The CDR3, as DNA: TGTGCCAGCTCACCACCGAACGCCGGAGGGACAGATACGCAGTATTTT.

V gene TRBV27 combines with J gene TRBJ2-3; D unclear. Trimming removed 5 bases at V and 0 bases at J, with 15 bases between. Germline CDR1 is MNHEY and CDR2 is SMNVEV (reference sequence). CDR3 size: 16 residues. CDR3 in amino acids: CASSLRAFGSTDTQYF. The CDR3 bases are TGTGCCAGCAGTCTACGAGCCTTCGGGAGCACAGATACGCAGTATTTT.

There are a few counts of this clonotype. The V call is TRBV15, the J call TRBJ2-7; 13 nucleotides align to TRBD2. The CDR3 sequence is 18 residues long. CDR1 and CDR2 from the germline V gene are LNHNV and YYDKDF (reference sequence). V was clipped by 1 base and J by 0 bases; unmatched bases: 6. CDR3 sequence (DNA): TGTGCCACCAGCAGAGTCGGGACTAGCGGGGCTAGCTCCTACGAGCAGTACGTC. Its translation: CATSRVGTSGASSYEQYV.